This TCR beta chain derives from a study of graft-versus-host responses after intestinal transplantation. The assay was immunoSEQ multiplex PCR, and TCRdb's table has in-frame clones only and misses some. The table records approximately 5,500 clones, approximately 28% of them present only once. V lost 4 bases to trimming and J lost 3 bases, with 8 bases between them. From germline, CDR1 is SGHRS and CDR2 YFSETQ. This CDR3 has 14 amino acids. With regard to this clone: The same CDR3 can be traced to other DNA sequences in this sample.

Responder cells that were proliferating and CFSE-low, both CD3+CD4+ and CD3+CD8+, were sorted after the reaction. The sequences come from alloreactive CD4+ T cells from a mixed lymphocyte reaction culture, collected before transplantation. This sample's subset: CFSE-low proliferating T cells sorted from approximately six-day pre-transplant mixed lymphocyte reaction (GvH or HvG direction). This TCR came from a human patient who was an organ donor for intestinal transplantation. V usage is TRBV5-1 and J usage is TRBJ2-6; tentative D call: TRBD2 (5 bases). The CDR3 coding sequence is TGCGCCAGCAGCCTGAGGGATGGGGCCAACGTCCTGACTTTC. Encoded protein: CASSLRDGANVLTF.